This TCR beta chain comes out of a study of CD8+CD57+ T cells in acquired aplastic anemia. Background on the study: Healthy donor sequencing depth: some 10 million CD4+, fewer than 12 million CD8+ reads.

The table lists this clonotype with many counts. CDR3 and TCR beta VDJ profiling relied on genomic DNA as the template. TCRdb re-called the reads through MiXCR, storing one row per CDR3 protein. The table lists more than 45,000 distinct CDR3 sequences, about two thirds of them singletons, with less than 40% in the top ten. This CDR3 is built from 13 residues. CDR1 MNHNS and CDR2 SASEGT come from the germline V gene. V was clipped by 9 bases and J by 2 bases, with 8 bases between them. V gene TRBV6-1 combines with J gene TRBJ1-6; no reliable D call. Sequencing was done on a sample of sorted CD4+, CD8+, or CD8+CD57+ T cells (not recorded which) from PBMCs. The receptor was derived from a human donor in good health, serving as a control. The CDR3, as DNA: TGTGCCAGTGAGGCCACCTATAATTCACCCCTCCACTTT. Protein sequence: CASEATYNSPLHF.